This T cell receptor beta chain was retrieved from a study of blood T cell repertoires in COVID-19. Turning to the study itself: Acute-phase and convalescent COVID-19 samples originated in the United States, Italy and Spain. The analysed material was cDNA or gDNA that came from T cells, B-cell-depleted T cells, or PBMCs.

Authors' analysis steps: Scientists estimated how many nucleated cells there were by amplifying reference gene primers. Sequencing was performed with immunoSEQ multiplex PCR; in TCRdb, only in-frame clones are kept and a portion is missing. V, J and clone size were drawn from that table, and D and trimming were deduced from the DNA. Of 200,000 to 250,000 clones in the sample, roughly 86% are singletons; the top ten hold roughly 8%. Germline assignment: CDR1 WSHSY and CDR2 SAAADI. V shed 7 bases, J shed 4 bases, and the junction held 4 bases outside the gene matches. The CDR3 spans 13 residues. The sample taken for sequencing was peripheral blood. This TCR came from a woman in her forties or fifties with active or convalescent COVID-19. The gene calls are TRBV10-2 and TRBJ2-1; 7 bases are shared with TRBD2. The CDR3 nucleotides read TGCGCCAGCAATAGGGAGGGGTACAATGAGCAGTTCTTC. Translation gives CASNREGYNEQFF.